This record looks at one TCR beta chain sequence and its context. The antigen is not known. The entry originates in a study of blood T cells in healthy people across ages. Primed by a sample-barcoded 5' primer and a J-beta primer mix, a second PCR proceeded for 7 to 11 cycles. Each CDR3 protein gets one entry after TCRdb re-called the 5' RACE reads with MiXCR. Altogether more than 650,000 distinct CDR3 sequences are present, approximately 22% being singletons, with the ten largest covering approximately 20%. Trimming took off 0 bases at V and 6 bases at J, with 15 bases between the two ends. CDR3 length: 16 residues. Germline V gives CDR1 LNHNV, CDR2 YYDKDF (reference sequence). Findings of the study overall: Whereas aged donors had fewer naive CD4+ cells, long-lived donors had more of them and higher diversity. What prevented conclusive comparison of naive and antigen-experienced cells was that PBMCs were unsorted. Estimates based on one million T cells were treated as lower bounds. A roughly linear fall in TCR beta diversity per million T cells was seen with increasing age.

This chain links TRBV15 with TRBJ1-3; perhaps TRBD1 as D (5 bases). The sequence was obtained from a man between 65 and 85 years old in good health. Sequencing was performed on blood. CDR3 sequence (DNA): TGTGCCACCAGCAGAGAACGGACAAGCCGCCTAAACACCATATATTTT. This codes for CATSRERTSRLNTIYF.